One and the same sample provided the 26 T cell receptor beta chains below, sequenced in a study of T cells in Graves' hyperthyroidism and ophthalmopathy. It was RNA transcripts that yielded the amplified TCR beta CDR3 regions. In the first-round RT-PCR of the TCR CDR3, the HTBI primer set was used. TCRdb re-derived calls from the multiplex PCR reads in MiXCR, one entry per CDR3 protein. In the table there are hundreds of thousands of distinct CDR3 sequences, 38% of which are singletons. Material: blood. The receptor source for this set is a man aged 18-30 years with Graves' hyperthyroidism.

Only a few counts were recorded for this clonotype. The chain links TRBV20-1 to TRBJ1-3; the D gene is possibly TRBD1 (5 bases). The CDR3 loop spans 16 amino acids. The germline V gene has CDR1 DFQATT and CDR2 SNEGSKA (reference sequence). V was clipped by 3 bases and J by 0 bases, with 15 bases between them. CDR3 coding DNA: TGCAGTGCTAGCTCACGGGACGCAGGCTCTGGAAACACCATATATTTT. This codes for CSASSRDAGSGNTIYF.

As to this clonotype: Since a much larger clone is just one base distant, this may be a read error. This CDR3 reads CASSQDEWGDYGSTF. In nucleotides, the CDR3 is TGTGCCAGCAGCCAAGATGAGTGGGGAGACTATGGCTCCACCTTC. This chain links TRBV14 with TRBJ1-2, with D unclear. The CDR3 totals 15 residues. CDR1 and CDR2 from the germline V gene are SGHDN and FVKESK.

A remark on this clonotype: A read error may be the cause here, since a much bigger clone is one base away. The J gene is TRBJ2-7, the V gene TRBV15; D ambiguous. The CDR3 runs 13 residues. The V end lost 0 bases, the J end lost 5 bases, and 8 bases lay between the germline ends. Germline V gene sequence: CDR1 LNHNV, CDR2 YYDKDF (reference sequence). CDR3 in amino acids: CATSRDSTDEQYF. The CDR3 bases are TGTGCCACCAGCAGAGACAGTACCGACGAGCAGTACTTC.

The chain joins TRBV20-1 to TRBJ1-2, with TRBD1 as a possible D gene (6 bases). Per germline, CDR1 DFQATT and CDR2 SNEGSKA (reference sequence). The length of the CDR3 is 13 residues. Trimming removed 3 bases from V and 5 bases from J, with 13 bases in between. Here the CDR3 reads CSASNRVGYGYTF. In DNA, the CDR3 is TGCAGTGCTAGCAACAGGGTGGGATATGGCTACACCTTC.

The chain is built from TRBV29-1 and TRBJ1-2; 11 nucleotides agree with TRBD1. J was trimmed by 5 bases and V by 4 bases; bases with no gene match: 9. The CDR3 consists of 15 residues. Germline-derived CDR1 and CDR2 are SQVTM and ANQGSEA. The CDR3 sequence: CSVVYRDRGRYGYTF. The CDR3 region has the DNA TGCAGCGTTGTTTACCGGGACAGGGGGAGGTATGGCTACACCTTC.

The sample holds many counts of this clonotype. The CDR3: CASSLSTGEETQYF. The CDR3 DNA sequence: TGTGCCAGCAGCTTATCGACAGGGGAAGAGACCCAGTACTTC. V usage is TRBV7-9 and J usage is TRBJ2-5; 8 nucleotides agree with TRBD1. CDR1 and CDR2 from the germline V gene are SEHNR and FQNEAQ (reference sequence). V gave up 2 bases and J gave up 3 bases; unmatched junction bases: 2. The CDR3 is made up of 14 amino acids.

A remark on this clonotype: A read error may account for a junction end that differs from germline. V usage is TRBV5-8 and J usage is TRBJ1-5; D call uncertain. Germline CDR1 is SGHTS and CDR2 is YDEGEE. The CDR3 covers 14 residues. In DNA form, the CDR3 reads TGCGCCAGCAGCCAAGGCGGTAGCTATCAGCCCCAGCATTTT. It encodes CASSQGGSYQPQHF.

This rearrangement joins TRBV5-1 to TRBJ2-7; D remains unclear. This CDR3 is built from 12 residues. V lost 4 bases and J lost 4, with 9 bases in between. Per the germline V gene, CDR1 is SGHRS and CDR2 is YFSETQ. Written as DNA, the CDR3 is TGCGCCAGCAGCCCCTGGGGTTACGAGCAGTACTTC. Residues: CASSPWGYEQYF.

In this sample, this clonotype turned up many times. The chain uses TRBV29-1 and TRBJ1-2; the D is unclear. Germline V CDR1 and CDR2: SQVTM, ANQGSEA. Trimming cost V 4 bases and J 6 bases, with 9 bases left between them. The CDR3 is 11 amino acids. CDR3 amino acids: CSVGPGDGYTF. Written as DNA, the CDR3 is TGCAGCGTTGGACCCGGGGATGGCTACACCTTC. Combining the CDR3 with reference TRBV29-1 and TRBJ1-2 gives the whole variable domain SAVISQKPSRDICQRGTSLTIQCQVDSQVTMMFWYRQQPGQSLTLIATANQGSEATYESGFVIDKFPISRPNLTFSTLTVSNMSPEDSSIYLCSVGPGDGYTFGSGTRLTVV.

This clonotype occurred a few times. The chain carries TRBV12-5 and TRBJ1-5, with 9 bases aligning to TRBD1. Germline CDR1 is LGHNT and CDR2 is FRNRAP. The CDR3 sequence is 17 residues long. Trimming at V came to 6 bases and at J to 1 base, leaving 10 bases not matched to a gene. The DNA of the CDR3 is TGTGCTAGTGGCGGCCCTCGGGGACAGGGAAGCAATCAGCCCCAGCATTTT. Protein sequence: CASGGPRGQGSNQPQHF.

The chain is built from TRBV7-2 and TRBJ2-5, with 8 nucleotides matching TRBD1. Germline trimming cut 1 base from V and 2 bases from J; bases unmatched to any gene: 6. The CDR3 is made up of 16 amino acids. Germline V CDR1 and CDR2: SGHTA, FQGNSA. CDR3 in amino acids: CASSLVIGQGQETQYF. CDR3 in DNA: TGTGCCAGCAGCTTAGTAATCGGACAGGGACAAGAGACCCAGTACTTC.

In regard to this clonotype: Relative to the germline gene, one junction end is altered; a read error may explain this. V and J are TRBV20-1 and TRBJ2-7; TRBD2 matches 8 bases. This CDR3 is built from 13 residues. From germline, CDR1 is DFQATT and CDR2 SNEGSKA (reference sequence). In DNA, the CDR3 is TGCAGTGCTAGCGGGAGGGCCTCCTGCGAGCAGTACTTC. This encodes CSASGRASCEQYF.

This clonotype has just a few counts. The chain uses TRBV9 and TRBJ2-2, with D perhaps TRBD2 (6 bases). This CDR3 is 16 amino acids long. Trimming shortened V by 4 bases and J by 0 bases, and 13 bases separated the two germline ends. Per the germline V gene, CDR1 is SGDLS and CDR2 is YYNGEE. In DNA, the CDR3 is TGTGCCAGCAGCTTCGGGACTGCCGCGAACACCGGGGAGCTGTTTTTT. It encodes CASSFGTAANTGELFF.

The J gene is TRBJ2-3, the V gene TRBV15, with 9 nucleotides matching TRBD1. CDR1 is LNHNV and CDR2 is YYDKDF in the germline V gene (reference sequence). The CDR3 has 14 amino acids. With 4 bases clipped from V and 8 bases from J, the junction kept 7 bases outside the gene matches. The DNA for the CDR3 is TGTGCCACCAGCACCCAGCGGGGACAGGGTACGCAGTATTTT. It specifies CATSTQRGQGTQYF.

V and J are TRBV15 and TRBJ1-2; D may be TRBD1 (5 bases). V was shortened by 3 bases and J by 4 bases, with 9 bases between the two germline ends. Germline V lookup: CDR1 LNHNV, CDR2 YYDKDF (reference sequence). CDR3 length equals 13 residues. This chain's CDR3 is CATSSKGLYGYTF. In DNA form, the CDR3 reads TGTGCCACCAGCAGTAAGGGACTCTATGGCTACACCTTC.

This clonotype was counted between two and nine times. The chain carries TRBV19 and TRBJ1-6, with D possibly being TRBD1 (6 bases). This CDR3 has 14 amino acids. Germline V gene sequence: CDR1 LNHDA, CDR2 SQIVND (reference sequence). The V and J ends lost 8 bases and 7 bases respectively, with 15 bases between them. The CDR3 bases are TGTGCCAGTGGTCGGACAGAAGCGAATTCACCCCTCCACTTT. As protein: CASGRTEANSPLHF.

This clonotype was observed many times. The chain couples TRBV2 to TRBJ2-7; the D is unclear. The CDR3 is made up of 14 amino acids. Germline V CDR1 and CDR2: SNHLY, FYNNEI. The V gene lost 3 bases and the J gene lost 1 base, with 10 bases spanning the gap. This CDR3 reads CASSDLAYSYEQYF. CDR3 bases: TGTGCCAGCAGTGATCTGGCCTATTCCTACGAGCAGTACTTC.

The rearrangement links TRBV29-1 to TRBJ1-5, with 11 bases that match TRBD1. V dropped 4 bases and J dropped 6; count of bases not matched to a gene: 2. Germline values: CDR1 SQVTM, CDR2 ANQGSEA. The CDR3 spans 13 residues. The DNA for the CDR3 is TGCAGCGTTGCTGGGACAGGGGGTCAGCCCCAGCATTTT. As protein: CSVAGTGGQPQHF.

This clonotype was detected ten times or more. The V call is TRBV19, the J call TRBJ2-7, with D tentatively TRBD1 or TRBD2 (5 bases each). The length of the CDR3 is 13 residues. Trimming took 6 bases from V and 3 from J, leaving 12 bases between them. Germline V gene data show CDR1 as LNHDA and CDR2 as SQIVND (reference sequence). CDR3 residues: CASSPGPLYEQYF. The CDR3 nucleotides are TGTGCCAGTAGCCCGGGACCCCTCTACGAGCAGTACTTC.

This clonotype was detected once. A much more abundant neighbour one base away suggests this may be a read error. The chain recombines TRBV7-2 with TRBJ1-3; D gene uncertain. V was cut by 2 bases and J by 8 bases, with 10 bases left in between. The CDR3 extends over 13 amino acids. Germline CDR1 and CDR2: SGHTA and FQGNSA. This CDR3 reads CASSLNPGDTIYF. Here the CDR3 DNA reads TGTGCCAGCAGCTTAAACCCGGGCGACACCATATATTTT.

This chain joins TRBV25-1 and TRBJ2-7; D is unresolved. The CDR3 has 14 residues. Looked up from germline, CDR1 is MGHDK and CDR2 is SYGVNS. The V and J ends lost 4 bases and 2 bases respectively, with 12 bases between them. The CDR3 loop is CASSAVDKPYEQYF. CDR3 nucleotide sequence: TGTGCCAGCAGTGCTGTAGACAAGCCCTACGAGCAGTACTTC.

This sequence joins TRBV6-5 and TRBJ2-5; 10 bases match TRBD1. The CDR3 is made up of 17 amino acids. Germline V gene data show CDR1 as MNHEY and CDR2 as SVGAGI. Trimming at V came to 2 bases and at J to 5 bases, leaving 11 bases not matched to a gene. CDR3 DNA sequence: TGTGCCAGCAGTTACGTAACCGGGACAGGGGAACGGGAGACCCAGTACTTC. As protein: CASSYVTGTGERETQYF.

In its sample, this clonotype was seen many times. V gene TRBV10-3 combines with J gene TRBJ2-5, with 13 positions matching TRBD2. The CDR3 covers 13 residues. Per germline, CDR1 ENHRY and CDR2 SYGVKD. Losses at the gene ends were 10 bases for V and 3 bases for J; bases not matched to a gene: 2. CDR3 nucleotides: TGTGCCACTGGACTAGCGGGGGAAGAGACCCAGTACTTC. Translated: CATGLAGEETQYF.

The chain carries TRBV12-3 or TRBV12-4 and TRBJ1-1, with 7 bases aligning to TRBD1. The CDR3 spans 15 residues. J was trimmed by 3 bases and V by 2 bases; bases with no gene match: 6. In DNA form, the CDR3 reads TGTGCCAGCAGTTTATTCGCAGGGGGGGACACTGAAGCTTTCTTT. This translates into CASSLFAGGDTEAFF.

This clonotype was observed at least ten times. This chain connects TRBV7-2 to TRBJ2-7; D remains ambiguous. Germline lookup yields CDR1 SGHTA and CDR2 FQGNSA. With 3 bases removed from V and 3 bases from J, the gap between germline ends came to 9 bases. The CDR3 is 13 amino acids. The chain's CDR3 is CASSLVVGYEQYF. The CDR3 bases are TGTGCCAGCAGCTTGGTCGTGGGCTACGAGCAGTACTTC.

This clonotype showed up just a few times. The chain has TRBV6-6 and TRBJ1-1, with D tentatively TRBD1 (6 bases). V lost 7 bases, J lost 8 bases, and 14 bases lay in between. The CDR3 runs 12 residues. From germline, CDR1 is MNHNY and CDR2 SVGAGI (reference sequence). The CDR3 loop is CASTTGTREAFF. The CDR3 nucleotides read TGTGCCAGCACCACCGGGACACGCGAAGCTTTCTTT.